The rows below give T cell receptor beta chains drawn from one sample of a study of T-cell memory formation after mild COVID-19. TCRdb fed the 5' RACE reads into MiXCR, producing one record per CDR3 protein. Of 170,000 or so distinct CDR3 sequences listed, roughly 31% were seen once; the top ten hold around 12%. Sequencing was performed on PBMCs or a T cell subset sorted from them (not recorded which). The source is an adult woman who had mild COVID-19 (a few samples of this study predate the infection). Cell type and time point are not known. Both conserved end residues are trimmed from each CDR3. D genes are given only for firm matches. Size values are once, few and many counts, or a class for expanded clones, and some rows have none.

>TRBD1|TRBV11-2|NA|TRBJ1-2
ASSPGQDYGYT
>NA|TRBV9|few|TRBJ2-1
ASSVGVGEQF
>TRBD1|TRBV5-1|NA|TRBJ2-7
ATSPGQGAHEQY
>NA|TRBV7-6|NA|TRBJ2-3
ASSPPLADTQY
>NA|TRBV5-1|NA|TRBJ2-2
ASRGGLYTGELF
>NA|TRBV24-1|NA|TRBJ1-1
ATSDLEDTEAF
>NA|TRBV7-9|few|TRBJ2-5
ASSLGGEQETQY
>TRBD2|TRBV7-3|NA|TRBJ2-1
ASSEGQREFNEQF
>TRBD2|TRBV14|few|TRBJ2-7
ASSQRLAGGGAYEQY
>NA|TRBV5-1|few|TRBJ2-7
ASSFGTGDYEQY
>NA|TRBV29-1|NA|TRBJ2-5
SVDWGLVETQY
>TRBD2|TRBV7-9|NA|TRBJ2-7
ASSSGIGAGVYEQY
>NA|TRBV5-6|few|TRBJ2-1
ASRNGNEQF
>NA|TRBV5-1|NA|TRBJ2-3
ASSLDRVPSTDTQY
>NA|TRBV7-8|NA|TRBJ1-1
ASSVSAGGLNTEAF
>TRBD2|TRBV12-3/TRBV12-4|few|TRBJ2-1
ASSLLAENNEQF
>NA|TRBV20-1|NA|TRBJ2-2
SAVSRAGELF
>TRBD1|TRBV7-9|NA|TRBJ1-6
ASSRGGTENSPLH
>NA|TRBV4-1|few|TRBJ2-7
ASSLRDNHYEQY
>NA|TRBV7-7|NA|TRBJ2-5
ASSSPFAGKETQY
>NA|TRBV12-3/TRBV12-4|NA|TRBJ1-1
ASTVFPILMNTEAF
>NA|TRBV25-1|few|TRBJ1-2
ASSAPGMIDGYT
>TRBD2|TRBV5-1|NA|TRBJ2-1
ASSQASGGYNEQF
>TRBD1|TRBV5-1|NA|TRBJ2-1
ASSLGQGADEQF
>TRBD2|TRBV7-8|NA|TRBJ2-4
ASSGLAGRELAKNIQY
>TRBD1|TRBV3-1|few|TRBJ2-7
ASSQFRGYEQY
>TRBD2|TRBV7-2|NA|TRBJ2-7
ASSQSGGPAYEQY
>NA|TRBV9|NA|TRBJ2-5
ASSPRGWDFQEPQY
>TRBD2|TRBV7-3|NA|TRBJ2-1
ASSLSGGAYNEQF
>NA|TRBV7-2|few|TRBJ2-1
ASSFEGRGSYNEQF
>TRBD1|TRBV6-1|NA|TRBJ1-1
ASSPRTGLNTEAF
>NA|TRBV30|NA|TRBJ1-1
AWSGSGDEAF
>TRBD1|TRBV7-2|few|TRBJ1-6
ASSIGTGRPYNSPLH
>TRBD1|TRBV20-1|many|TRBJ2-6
TPRGQGGSGANVLT
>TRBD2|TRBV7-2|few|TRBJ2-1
ASSLTGTSGRASNEQF
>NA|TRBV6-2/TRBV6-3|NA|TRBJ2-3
ASTETFRDLTQY
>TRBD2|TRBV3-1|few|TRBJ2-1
ASSRERLSSGRGPYNEQF
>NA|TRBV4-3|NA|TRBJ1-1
ASSQEGRNTEAF
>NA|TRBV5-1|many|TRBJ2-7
ASSLTGYYEQY
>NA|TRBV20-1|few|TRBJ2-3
SAIEAGLTDTQY
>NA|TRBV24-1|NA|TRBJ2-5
ATSDLSEETQY
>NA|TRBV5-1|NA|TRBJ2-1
ASSLAPSVYNEQF
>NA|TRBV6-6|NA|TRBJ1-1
ASSYPFSEGNTEAF
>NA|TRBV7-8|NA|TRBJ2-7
ASSQGPTYEQY
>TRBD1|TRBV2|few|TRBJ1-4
ASSATQGAGNEKLF
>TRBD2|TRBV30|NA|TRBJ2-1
AWEPGTRNEQF
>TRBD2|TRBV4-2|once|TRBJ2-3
ASSPMGLLNTDTQY
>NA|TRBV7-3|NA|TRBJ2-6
ASSINSGANVLT
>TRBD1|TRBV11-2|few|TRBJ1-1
ASSHHRGQVPEAF
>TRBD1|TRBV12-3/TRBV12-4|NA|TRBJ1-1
ASSRDRSGEAF
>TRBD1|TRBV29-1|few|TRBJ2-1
SVQGTGGYNEQF
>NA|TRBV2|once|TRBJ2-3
ASGPSWEDTQY
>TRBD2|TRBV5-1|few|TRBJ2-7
ASSLEASGHYEQY
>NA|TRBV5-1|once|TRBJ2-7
ASSLVGLHSYEQY
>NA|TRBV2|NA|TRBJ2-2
ASSSGSTGELF
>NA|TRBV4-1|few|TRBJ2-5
ASSLALEDRGETQY
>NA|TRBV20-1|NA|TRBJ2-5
SCPFFETQY
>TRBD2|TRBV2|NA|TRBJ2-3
ASSPGRKPSTDTQY
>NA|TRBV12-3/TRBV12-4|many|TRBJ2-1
ASSLGRSGYNEQF
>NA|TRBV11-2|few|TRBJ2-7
ASSLGGGAYEQY